One sample yielded the 26 T cell receptor beta chains listed below, sequenced in a study of STAT5B mutations in CD4+ large granular lymphocyte leukemia. Assay: immunoSEQ multiplex PCR; the TCRdb copy retains only in-frame clones and omits some. The sample has some 34,000 clones; more than 65% are singletons. The sample consisted of CD4+ T cells from blood buffy coats. These receptors were obtained from a human donor in good health.

V is TRBV7-2 and J is TRBJ1-2; 8 nucleotides agree with TRBD1. Germline loops: CDR1 SGHTA, CDR2 FQGNSA. The CDR3 spans 13 residues. Trimming took 6 bases from V and 7 from J; bases not matched to a gene: 7. CDR3 sequence reads: CASRQGQGSGYTF. The CDR3 coding sequence is TGTGCCAGCAGACAAGGACAGGGTAGTGGCTACACCTTC.

The rearrangement joins TRBV7-2 to TRBJ1-4, with TRBD1 matching 7 bases. The CDR3 is 16 residues long. Germline CDR1 reads SGHTA; CDR2 reads FQGNSA. V was pared by 5 bases and J by 0 bases, with 6 bases of the junction left unmatched. The CDR3 coding sequence is TGTGCCAGCAGCGGATACCAGGGGGCAACTAATGAAAAACTGTTTTTT. Encoded protein: CASSGYQGATNEKLFF.

The CDR3 nucleotides are TGCGCCAGCAGCTTTCAGGGTGGAGCAGATACGCAGTATTTT. It codes for CASSFQGGADTQYF. This rearrangement joins TRBV5-1 to TRBJ2-3, with D possibly matching TRBD1 (5 bases). Per the germline V gene, CDR1 is SGHRS and CDR2 is YFSETQ. V gave up 2 bases and J gave up 4 bases, with 11 bases separating them. This CDR3 spans 14 amino acids. Filled out from reference TRBV5-1 and TRBJ2-3, the complete variable domain reads KAGVTQTPRYLIKTRGQQVTLSCSPISGHRSVSWYQQTPGQGLQFLFEYFSETQRNKGNFPGRFSGRQFSNSRSEMNVSTLELGDSALYLCASSFQGGADTQYFGPGTRLTVL.

This clone was observed a handful of times. The J gene is TRBJ1-4, the V gene TRBV7-7; the D is unclear. The V end lost 5 bases, the J end lost 3 bases, and 13 bases lay between the germline ends. Germline assignment: CDR1 SSHAT and CDR2 FNYEAQ (reference sequence). This CDR3 has 15 residues. CDR3 loop: CASSPRPQANEKLFF. Written as DNA, the CDR3 is TGTGCCAGCAGCCCACGACCGCAAGCTAATGAAAAACTGTTTTTT.

This clone was observed a few times. The rearrangement uses TRBV18 and TRBJ2-7; D tentatively fits TRBD1 or TRBD2 (7 bases each). This CDR3 comprises 18 residues. CDR1 and CDR2 from the germline V gene are KGHSH and LQKENI. V lost 3 bases, J lost 0 bases, and 21 bases lay in between. CDR3 protein: CASSPGRGLAVNSYEQYF. The CDR3 nucleotides read TGTGCCAGCTCACCGGGGAGGGGGCTAGCGGTAAACTCCTACGAGCAGTACTTC.

This clone has a handful of counts. This chain links TRBV7-9 with TRBJ1-5, with no clear D. Trimming stripped 5 bases from V and 0 bases from J, with 5 bases between. CDR3 size: 13 residues. Germline V gives CDR1 SEHNR, CDR2 FQNEAQ (reference sequence). The CDR3 protein is CASSPYSNQPQHF. The CDR3 bases are TGTGCCAGCAGCCCCTATAGCAATCAGCCCCAGCATTTT.

The chain combines TRBV7-2 with TRBJ2-7; D might be TRBD1 (6 bases). CDR1 SGHTA and CDR2 FQGNSA come from the germline V gene. The CDR3 spans 15 residues. The V end was cut by 2 bases, the J end by 5 bases, with 16 bases between. The CDR3 sequence is CASSLTRRPGDEQYF. The CDR3 coding sequence is TGTGCCAGCAGCTTAACAAGGAGGCCAGGGGACGAGCAGTACTTC. Filled out from reference TRBV7-2 and TRBJ2-7, the complete variable domain reads GAGVSQSPSNKVTEKGKDVELRCDPISGHTALYWYRQSLGQGLEFLIYFQGNSAPDKSGLPSDRFSAERTGGSVSTLTIQRTQQEDSAVYLCASSLTRRPGDEQYFGPGTRLTVT.

This clone has more than one count but fewer than ten. The rearrangement uses TRBV2 and TRBJ1-5, with 8 bases matching TRBD1. The CDR3 is 15 residues long. CDR1 and CDR2 (germline): SNHLY, FYNNEI. V trimming: 4 bases; J trimming: 5 bases; junction bases outside the gene matches: 7. CDR3: CASSVSTGEYQPQHF. The CDR3 DNA reads TGTGCCAGCAGTGTATCGACAGGGGAGTATCAGCCCCAGCATTTT.

This clone has a single count. The rearrangement joins TRBV7-2 to TRBJ2-1; 9 bases line up with TRBD2. The CDR3 is 15 amino acids. V shed 4 bases, J shed 6 bases, and the junction held 7 bases outside the gene matches. The germline CDR1 and CDR2 sequences are SGHTA and FQGNSA. Written as DNA, the CDR3 is TGTGCCAGCAGCTCTCTAGCGGGAAGAGGCAATGAGCAGTTCTTC. Residues: CASSSLAGRGNEQFF.

The chain employs TRBV5-6 and TRBJ2-7, with 9 bases identical to TRBD1. This CDR3 has 17 amino acids. CDR1 and CDR2 (germline): SGHDT, YYEEEE. V was pared by 4 bases and J by 2 bases, with 13 bases of the junction left unmatched. CDR3 coding DNA: TGTGCCAGCAGCAACCTATTGAGGACAGGGGAGACCTACGAGCAGTACTTC. This codes for CASSNLLRTGETYEQYF.

The gene calls are TRBV2 and TRBJ2-7; possible D gene TRBD1, 6 bases. Germline CDR1 and CDR2: SNHLY and FYNNEI. V was clipped by 3 bases and J by 2 bases, with 11 bases between them. This CDR3 region has 14 residues. The CDR3 sequence: CASSEETGAYEQYF. The CDR3 region has the DNA TGTGCCAGCAGTGAGGAGACAGGAGCCTACGAGCAGTACTTC.

This chain uses TRBV7-2 with TRBJ2-7; no reliable D call. Trimming shortened V by 0 bases and J by 7 bases, and 7 bases separated the two germline ends. The CDR3 runs 12 residues. Germline V lookup: CDR1 SGHTA, CDR2 FQGNSA. The CDR3 region has the DNA TGTGCCAGCAGCTTAGCGGGAAGAGAGCAGTACTTC. Amino acids: CASSLAGREQYF.

This CDR3 reads CASSSTGIWTEQFF. The CDR3 nucleotides are TGTGCCAGCAGCTCGACAGGGATTTGGACTGAGCAGTTCTTC. The chain uses TRBV11-3 and TRBJ2-1; 7 bases align to TRBD1. V lost 4 bases to trimming and J lost 9 bases; unmatched junction nucleotides: 9. The germline gives CDR1 SGHNT, CDR2 YENEEA. The CDR3 has 14 residues.

This CDR3 reads CASSLTNSGRSETQYF. The DNA for the CDR3 is TGCGCCAGCAGCTTGACTAATAGCGGGAGGAGTGAGACCCAGTACTTC. This chain links TRBV5-1 with TRBJ2-5; TRBD2 matches 10 bases. CDR1 is SGHRS and CDR2 is YFSETQ in the germline V gene. The V segment lost 1 base and the J segment 5 bases; nucleotides outside the gene matches: 8. This CDR3 has 16 residues.

V gene TRBV15 combines with J gene TRBJ2-5; D is unclear. CDR3 length: 13 residues. Per germline, CDR1 LNHNV and CDR2 YYDKDF (reference sequence). V lost 3 bases to trimming and J lost 2 bases, with 7 bases between them. The CDR3 DNA reads TGTGCCACCAGCAGTAGACAACAAGAGACCCAGTACTTC. Residues: CATSSRQQETQYF.

In this sample, this clone turned up a few times. The CDR3 spells CASSIGIFGGGVAYNEQFF. The DNA for the CDR3 is TGTGCCAGTAGTATAGGTATTTTCGGCGGCGGGGTGGCCTACAATGAGCAGTTCTTC. J is TRBJ2-1 and V is TRBV19, with a possible D match to TRBD2 (6 bases). The V and J ends lost 1 base and 2 bases respectively, with 21 bases between them. CDR3 size: 19 residues. The germline gives CDR1 LNHDA, CDR2 SQIVND (reference sequence).

V and J are TRBV6-1 and TRBJ2-7; D is perhaps TRBD1 (5 bases). CDR1 and CDR2 from the germline V gene are MNHNS and SASEGT. This CDR3 region has 15 residues. V was clipped by 4 bases and J by 2 bases, with 15 bases between them. CDR3 loop: CASSGVGALTYEQYF. CDR3 coding DNA: TGTGCCAGCAGTGGGGTAGGGGCCCTAACCTACGAGCAGTACTTC.

Only a few counts were recorded for this clone. The rearrangement uses TRBV18 and TRBJ1-4; unclear D gene. Germline CDR1 KGHSH, CDR2 LQKENI. The CDR3 runs to 16 residues. V shed 2 bases and J shed 0 bases, with 10 bases lying between them. CDR3 DNA sequence: TGTGCCAGCTCACCAATGAGTGGGCCAACTAATGAAAAACTGTTTTTT. Residues: CASSPMSGPTNEKLFF.

The gene calls are TRBV19 and TRBJ1-6, with a tentative D call TRBD1 (5 bases). The ends were cut back, 4 bases at V and 0 bases at J, with 19 bases in the middle. CDR3 size: 19 residues. Germline assignment: CDR1 LNHDA and CDR2 SQIVND (reference sequence). CDR3 in DNA: TGTGCCAGTAGTACCCGGGACGGCCGTCCTAGCTCCTATAATTCACCCCTCCACTTT. The encoded protein is CASSTRDGRPSSYNSPLHF.

The CDR3 loop reads CASSERSGTGANVLTF. In DNA form, the CDR3 reads TGTGCCAGCAGTGAGCGCTCAGGGACTGGGGCCAACGTCCTGACTTTC. The rearrangement links TRBV6-1 to TRBJ2-6; weak D call: TRBD1 (5 bases). The CDR3 spans 16 residues. Germline CDR1 MNHNS, CDR2 SASEGT. V lost 3 bases and J lost 2, with 11 bases in between.

This chain connects TRBV11-2 to TRBJ2-2; D might be TRBD2 (6 bases). The CDR3 spans 14 residues. Germline CDR1 and CDR2: SGHAT and FQNNGV. V was cut by 3 bases and J by 6 bases, with 11 bases left in between. The CDR3 DNA sequence: TGTGCCAGCAGCTTGGTTCGCGGGGCCGGGGAGCTGTTTTTT. It specifies CASSLVRGAGELFF.

This CDR3 is CASSLVGNTEAFF. For the CDR3, the DNA is TGTGCCAGCAGCTTAGTGGGGAACACTGAAGCTTTCTTT. The genes are TRBV7-2 and TRBJ1-1; D gene unclear. Deletions cut 1 base from V and 1 base from J, with 4 bases between. Per germline, CDR1 SGHTA and CDR2 FQGNSA. This CDR3 has 13 amino acids.

The table lists this clone with a few counts. V gene TRBV9 combines with J gene TRBJ1-5; D unresolved. The germline V and J ends were trimmed by 4 bases and 2 bases, with 10 bases remaining between them. The germline CDR1 and CDR2 sequences are SGDLS and YYNGEE. This CDR3 has 14 residues. The CDR3 reads CASSPATRNQPQHF. CDR3 DNA: TGTGCCAGCAGCCCCGCCACTCGCAATCAGCCCCAGCATTTT.

The chain joins TRBV9 to TRBJ1-6; D is unclear. CDR3 length: 16 residues. Deletions cut 0 bases from V and 6 bases from J, with 13 bases between. CDR1 is SGDLS and CDR2 is YYNGEE in the germline V gene. The CDR3 DNA reads as TGTGCCAGCAGCGTAGGAGACAAGGGCGGTAATTCACCCCTCCACTTT. Translating it yields CASSVGDKGGNSPLHF.

This sequence joins TRBV5-1 and TRBJ2-4; D gene ambiguous. CDR3 length equals 14 residues. The germline gives CDR1 SGHRS, CDR2 YFSETQ. Trimming shortened V by 0 bases and J by 0 bases, and 4 bases separated the two germline ends. CDR3 protein: CASSLGEAKNIQYF. DNA of the CDR3: TGCGCCAGCAGCTTGGGCGAAGCCAAAAACATTCAGTACTTC.

V gene TRBV4-1 combines with J gene TRBJ2-3, with 12 bases fitting TRBD2. The CDR3 covers 14 residues. The germline gives CDR1 MGHRA, CDR2 YSYEKL. Trimming at V came to 5 bases and at J to 6 bases, leaving 3 bases not matched to a gene. CDR3 nucleotides: TGCGCCAGCAGCAGACTAGCGGGAGTGGATACGCAGTATTTT. This encodes CASSRLAGVDTQYF.